These 22 T cell receptor beta chains were sequenced from one sample in a study of graft-versus-host responses after intestinal transplantation (dated by TCRdb to 2020 to 2023). The time point label for this specimen denotes: cells obtained before transplantation from donor or recipient. The library was obtained by the immunoSEQ multiplex PCR assay. The source is immuneACCESS, and TCRdb retained only in-frame sequences with V and J called. Part of the clones is not carried over; for the studies checked, unresolved V genes explain less than half of this, and the remainder is unexplained. Across this sample there are over 100,000 clones, with about 93% seen only once. The ten largest clones represent around 0.12% of the sample. Their antigens are not known. The material sequenced was unstimulated CD4+ T cells sorted from spleen or lymph node cells, taken before intestinal transplant. The receptors were sampled from a human donor who received an intestinal transplant.

This clone appeared a few times. V usage is TRBV6-6 and J usage is TRBJ1-1; no clear D. The germline V gene has CDR1 MNHNY and CDR2 SVGAGI (reference sequence). V lost 5 bases and J lost 5, with 6 bases in between. This CDR3 has 11 amino acids. CDR3 bases: TGTGCCAGCAGTGAGGAGACTGAAGCTTTCTTT. It yields the protein CASSEETEAFF.

This sequence joins TRBV30 and TRBJ2-5; D is unclear. Per germline, CDR1 GTSNPN and CDR2 SVGIG (reference sequence). V gave up 2 bases and J gave up 1 base, with 8 bases separating them. The CDR3 length is 13 residues. CDR3 loop: CAWSRNFQETQYF. The CDR3 DNA is TGTGCCTGGAGTAGGAATTTCCAAGAGACCCAGTACTTC.

This clone was seen once. This CDR3 is CASSALGVGEQYF. The CDR3 DNA follows: TGTGCCAGTAGTGCTTTGGGGGTTGGTGAGCAGTACTTC. The chain joins TRBV19 to TRBJ2-7, with D possibly being TRBD1 or TRBD2 (5 bases each). The CDR3 runs 13 residues. CDR1 and CDR2 from the germline V gene are LNHDA and SQIVND (reference sequence). Between the trimmed V and J ends, which lost 5 bases and 7 bases, there was a span of 15 bases.

The chain employs TRBV5-1 and TRBJ2-3; perhaps TRBD2 as D (5 bases). V was pared by 4 bases and J by 4 bases, with 19 bases between. The CDR3 contains 16 residues. The germline gives CDR1 SGHRS, CDR2 YFSETQ. This CDR3 reads CASSPPKSGSPDTQYF. The CDR3 DNA reads TGCGCCAGCAGCCCCCCAAAGTCGGGATCCCCAGATACGCAGTATTTT.

The chain has TRBV11-2 and TRBJ2-3; D is undetermined. Germline V gene sequence: CDR1 SGHAT, CDR2 FQNNGV. The ends were cut back, 0 bases at V and 2 bases at J, with 12 bases in the middle. The CDR3 spans 16 residues. The DNA of the CDR3 is TGTGCCAGCAGCTTAGAAAAGTTCCGGGTCACAGATACGCAGTATTTT. Protein: CASSLEKFRVTDTQYF.

About this clone itself: The junction does not match germline at one end; this may be a read error. The chain combines TRBV2 with TRBJ2-5; no clear D. The CDR3 totals 12 residues. Germline lookup yields CDR1 SNHLY and CDR2 FYNNEI. CDR3 nucleotides: TGTGTCAGCGCAGGCGGACGAGAGACCCAGTACTTC. This encodes CVSAGGRETQYF.

CDR3 residues: CASKSGEGSYGYTF. In DNA, the CDR3 is TGTGCCAGCAAGTCAGGGGAGGGGAGCTATGGCTACACCTTC. J is TRBJ1-2 and V is TRBV2; possible D gene TRBD1, 6 bases. Germline CDR1 is SNHLY and CDR2 is FYNNEI. The CDR3 totals 14 residues. Trimming removed 7 bases at V and 4 bases at J, with 16 bases between.

With respect to this clone: Other DNA sequences of this sample code for an identical CDR3. This rearrangement joins TRBV6-5 to TRBJ1-3; 9 bases agree with TRBD1. Trimming at V came to 3 bases and at J to 4 bases, leaving 4 bases not matched to a gene. Germline V gene data show CDR1 as MNHEY and CDR2 as SVGAGI. CDR3 length: 15 amino acids. In DNA form, the CDR3 reads TGTGCCAGCAGTTATTCGGGACAGGGAGGAAACACCATATATTTT. This sequence encodes CASSYSGQGGNTIYF.

V usage is TRBV5-4 and J usage is TRBJ2-1; 7 nucleotides match TRBD2. Germline values: CDR1 SGHNT, CDR2 YYREEE (reference sequence). The CDR3 has 15 residues. The V segment lost 0 bases and the J segment 2 bases; nucleotides outside the gene matches: 2. The CDR3 sequence: CASSLAGGAYNEQFF. DNA of the CDR3: TGTGCCAGCAGCTTGGCTGGGGGGGCCTACAATGAGCAGTTCTTC.

The V and J genes are TRBV5-1 and TRBJ2-7, with TRBD2 matching over 9 bases. The V gene end was trimmed by 0 bases and the J gene end by 5 bases; junction bases not matched to a gene: 12. The CDR3 runs to 17 residues. Germline V gene lookup returns CDR1 SGHRS and CDR2 YFSETQ. CDR3 protein: CASSLAPRSGRRDEQYF. For the CDR3, the DNA is TGCGCCAGCAGCTTGGCCCCCCGGAGCGGGAGGAGGGACGAGCAGTACTTC.

The V gene is TRBV7-9, the J gene TRBJ2-3; 9 nucleotides agree with TRBD2. The CDR3 has 14 residues. Per germline, CDR1 SEHNR and CDR2 FQNEAQ (reference sequence). J lost 6 bases, V lost 7 bases, and 8 bases had no gene match. The CDR3: CASILSGRGDTQYF. The CDR3 DNA follows: TGTGCCAGCATCCTTAGCGGGAGAGGGGATACGCAGTATTTT.

The chain couples TRBV11-3 to TRBJ2-4; D is possibly TRBD1 (5 bases). Trimming stripped 7 bases from V and 4 bases from J, with 8 bases between. The CDR3 is 12 amino acids. Germline CDR1 reads SGHNT; CDR2 reads YENEEA. The CDR3 spells CASIRGKNIQYF. In nucleotides, the CDR3 is TGTGCCAGCATTAGGGGAAAAAACATTCAGTACTTC.

This clone has a single count. V gene TRBV4-2 combines with J gene TRBJ1-2; no definite D call. The CDR3 runs 13 residues. With 4 bases removed from V and 6 bases from J, the gap between germline ends came to 12 bases. Germline V gene data show CDR1 as LGHNA and CDR2 as YNFKEQ. The CDR3 sequence is CASSPHKEDGYTF. CDR3 bases: TGTGCCAGCAGCCCGCACAAAGAAGATGGCTACACCTTC.

This chain uses TRBV7-6 with TRBJ1-1, with 7 bases aligning to TRBD1. This CDR3 has 14 amino acids. J gave up 4 bases and V 5 bases, and 7 bases lay outside the gene matches. Germline CDR1 is SGHVS and CDR2 is FNYEAQ. As DNA, the CDR3 is TGTGCCAGCAGCCCCCAACAGGGGAGCACTGAAGCTTTCTTT. It yields the protein CASSPQQGSTEAFF.

The chain joins TRBV5-1 to TRBJ2-7; no clear D gene. CDR1 SGHRS and CDR2 YFSETQ come from the germline V gene. CDR3 length: 12 residues. V lost 1 base and J 4 bases, leaving 6 bases between the germline ends. This CDR3 is CASSLTDYEQYF. Here the CDR3 DNA reads TGCGCCAGCAGCTTGACAGATTACGAGCAGTACTTC.

The chain carries TRBV9 and TRBJ2-3; no definite D call. Deletions cut 1 base from V and 0 bases from J, with 9 bases between. CDR3 length: 15 amino acids. Germline lookup yields CDR1 SGDLS and CDR2 YYNGEE. The CDR3 loop is CASSVRSTSTDTQYF. The CDR3 DNA follows: TGTGCCAGCAGCGTACGCTCGACAAGCACAGATACGCAGTATTTT.

The chain carries TRBV2 and TRBJ1-5, with D tentatively TRBD1 (6 bases). The length of the CDR3 is 14 residues. Germline CDR1 reads SNHLY; CDR2 reads FYNNEI. With 3 bases removed from V and 1 base from J, the gap between germline ends came to 7 bases. This CDR3 is CASSDRGSNQPQHF. CDR3 nucleotide sequence: TGTGCCAGCAGTGACAGGGGAAGCAATCAGCCCCAGCATTTT.

The genes are TRBV9 and TRBJ1-2; D not certain. The CDR3 runs to 13 residues. The germline gives CDR1 SGDLS, CDR2 YYNGEE. Trimming cost V 0 bases and J 5 bases, with 8 bases left between them. In DNA form, the CDR3 reads TGTGCCAGCAGCGTAGGGACCCCTTATGGCTACACCTTC. The encoded protein is CASSVGTPYGYTF.

This clone was counted only a few times. This chain joins TRBV19 and TRBJ1-3; TRBD1 matches 9 bases. The V segment lost 6 bases and the J segment 2 bases; nucleotides outside the gene matches: 5. CDR3 length equals 15 residues. Germline CDR1 and CDR2: LNHDA and SQIVND (reference sequence). CDR3 coding DNA: TGTGCCAGTAGCCCCGGGACAGGGACTGGAAACACCATATATTTT. Translating it yields CASSPGTGTGNTIYF.

J is TRBJ1-1 and V is TRBV2; possible D gene TRBD1, 5 bases. The CDR3 sequence is 14 residues long. Trimming cost V 4 bases and J 5 bases, with 14 bases left between them. Per the germline V gene, CDR1 is SNHLY and CDR2 is FYNNEI. This CDR3 is CASSAPSGLTEAFF. The CDR3 nucleotides read TGTGCCAGCAGTGCACCATCAGGGCTAACTGAAGCTTTCTTT.

This chain joins TRBV9 and TRBJ1-2; 9 bases are a match to TRBD1. The CDR3 is 15 residues long. Germline CDR1 and CDR2: SGDLS and YYNGEE. Losses at the gene ends were 3 bases for V and 6 bases for J; bases not matched to a gene: 9. This CDR3 reads CASSATGTGINGYTF. The CDR3 nucleotides are TGTGCCAGCAGCGCAACCGGGACAGGGATAAATGGCTACACCTTC.

The chain has TRBV19 and TRBJ1-5, with 7 bases aligning to TRBD1. Per germline, CDR1 LNHDA and CDR2 SQIVND (reference sequence). V shed 7 bases, J shed 5 bases, and the junction held 11 bases outside the gene matches. The length of the CDR3 is 15 residues. CDR3 sequence (DNA): TGTGCCAGTACTGGACAGGCGAGGAGTGATCAGCCCCAGCATTTT. Translation gives CASTGQARSDQPQHF.